This TCR beta chain was documented in a study of CD8+CD57+ T cells in acquired aplastic anemia. About the research overall: Mean DNA quantity obtained from sorted CD4+ and CD8+ cells was around 2.9 ug.

The use of genomic DNA as template underpinned the TCR beta VDJ and CDR3 profiling. A single record per CDR3 protein comes from TCRdb applying MiXCR to the reads. The data show fewer than 200,000 distinct CDR3 sequences, 71% seen once. Study-wide results and limits: The number of CD8+ CDR3 sequences shared by patients and controls was about 30. Researchers reported that CD8+ Simpson's diversity was not significantly different in patients versus controls.

By flow cytometry, patients selected for sequencing had shown an expansion of CD8+CD57+ cells. None of the patients had been given any therapy when their blood was sampled. Germline V gene lookup returns CDR1 SGHDT and CDR2 YYEEEE. The CDR3 is 14 amino acids. V was clipped by 5 bases and J by 7 bases; unmatched bases: 5. This clonotype was seen just once. Its antigen is still unknown. This clonotype originated in a human donor with aplastic anemia. Sequencing was done on a sample of sorted CD4+, CD8+, or CD8+CD57+ T cells (not recorded which) from PBMCs. The chain carries TRBV5-6 and TRBJ1-6; 8 bases fit TRBD1. The CDR3 coding sequence is TGTGCCAGCAGTTACGGACAGGGCAATTCACCCCTCCACTTT. Protein product: CASSYGQGNSPLHF.